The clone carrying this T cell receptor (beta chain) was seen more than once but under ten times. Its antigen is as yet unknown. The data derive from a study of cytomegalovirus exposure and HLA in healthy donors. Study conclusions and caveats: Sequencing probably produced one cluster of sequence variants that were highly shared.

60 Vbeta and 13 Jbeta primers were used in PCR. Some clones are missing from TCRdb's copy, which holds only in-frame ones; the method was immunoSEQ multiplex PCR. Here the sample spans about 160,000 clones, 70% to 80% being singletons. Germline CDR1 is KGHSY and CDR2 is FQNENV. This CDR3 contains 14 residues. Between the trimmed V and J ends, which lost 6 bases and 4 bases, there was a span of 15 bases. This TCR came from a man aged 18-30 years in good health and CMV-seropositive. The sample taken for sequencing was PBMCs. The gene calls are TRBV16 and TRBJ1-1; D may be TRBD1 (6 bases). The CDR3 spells CASSQQGSATEAFF. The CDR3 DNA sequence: TGTGCCAGCAGTCAACAGGGTTCAGCCACTGAAGCTTTCTTT.